Presented here are 11 T cell receptor beta chains from one specimen sequenced in a study of blood T cell repertoires in COVID-19. Using immunoSEQ multiplex PCR, the repertoire was profiled, and TCRdb retains in-frame clones only, with some absent. The data contain fewer than 500,000 clones, 85% to 90% of them singletons. The specimen was PBMCs or T cells enriched from blood (not recorded which). The receptors stem from a man aged 30-40 years who had recovered from COVID-19.

V is TRBV5-1 and J is TRBJ2-1, with D perhaps TRBD1 (5 bases). There are 14 residues in the CDR3. The ends were cut back, 3 bases at V and 2 bases at J, with 9 bases in the middle. The V gene's germline CDR1 is SGHRS and CDR2 YFSETQ. CDR3 DNA: TGCGCCAGCAGCTCTCAGGACACCTACAATGAGCAGTTCTTC. This gives the protein CASSSQDTYNEQFF. Full variable domain (remainder filled in from reference TRBV5-1 and TRBJ2-1): KAGVTQTPRYLIKTRGQQVTLSCSPISGHRSVSWYQQTPGQGLQFLFEYFSETQRNKGNFPGRFSGRQFSNSRSEMNVSTLELGDSALYLCASSSQDTYNEQFFGPGTRLTVL.

The rearrangement uses TRBV5-6 and TRBJ2-7, with 7 bases fitting TRBD2. Germline V gene lookup returns CDR1 SGHDT and CDR2 YYEEEE. Trimming cost V 3 bases and J 6 bases; bases outside gene matches: 9. The CDR3 loop spans 14 amino acids. The CDR3 sequence: CASSSGGSRIEQYF. The CDR3 region has the DNA TGTGCCAGCAGCTCCGGGGGGTCCCGGATCGAGCAGTACTTC. The full variable domain, its missing parts supplied by reference TRBV5-6 and TRBJ2-7, is DAGVTQSPTHLIKTRGQQVTLRCSPKSGHDTVSWYQQALGQGPQFIFQYYEEEERQRGNFPDRFSGHQFPNYSSELNVNALLLGDSALYLCASSSGGSRIEQYFGPGTRLTVT.

The genes are TRBV28 and TRBJ1-1; 7 nucleotides match TRBD1. In germline, CDR1 is MDHEN, CDR2 SYDVKM. V lost 4 bases, J lost 11 bases, and 10 bases stayed unmatched. The CDR3 runs 13 residues. The CDR3 sequence is CASSSHSGGSAFF. The CDR3 DNA reads TGTGCCAGCAGTTCTCATTCAGGGGGTTCGGCTTTCTTT.

V gene TRBV27 combines with J gene TRBJ1-5, with D maybe TRBD1 (6 bases). CDR3 length: 15 amino acids. Trimming took off 3 bases at V and 2 bases at J, with 11 bases between the two ends. Per germline, CDR1 MNHEY and CDR2 SMNVEV (reference sequence). Written as DNA, the CDR3 is TGTGCCAGCAGTTTCGCAGGGGAAGGCAATCAGCCCCAGCATTTT. Translated, it gives CASSFAGEGNQPQHF.

V gene TRBV28 combines with J gene TRBJ1-1, with D unclear. Trimming took 5 bases from V and 3 from J, leaving 13 bases between them. This CDR3 spans 14 amino acids. Germline CDR1 reads MDHEN; CDR2 reads SYDVKM. CDR3 loop: CASSPTLLYTEAFF. Here the CDR3 DNA reads TGTGCCAGCAGTCCGACTTTGCTGTACACTGAAGCTTTCTTT.

The V gene is TRBV19, the J gene TRBJ2-7; D not resolved. The ends were cut back, 5 bases at V and 1 base at J, with 12 bases in the middle. Germline assignment: CDR1 LNHDA and CDR2 SQIVND (reference sequence). The CDR3 loop spans 14 amino acids. In nucleotides, the CDR3 is TGTGCCAGTAGTCGACAAGGCCCTTCCTACGAGCAGTACTTC. Protein sequence: CASSRQGPSYEQYF.

The chain couples TRBV19 to TRBJ2-1; D possibly corresponds to TRBD2 (6 bases). V was clipped by 0 bases and J by 3 bases, with 15 bases between them. From germline, CDR1 is LNHDA and CDR2 SQIVND (reference sequence). The CDR3 is made up of 17 amino acids. The CDR3 DNA is TGTGCCAGTAGTATAGACCCGGGAGTTGGGCTCTACAATGAGCAGTTCTTC. This codes for CASSIDPGVGLYNEQFF.

V and J are TRBV7-9 and TRBJ1-6; TRBD1 is a possible D gene (6 bases). Germline V gene sequence: CDR1 SEHNR, CDR2 FQNEAQ (reference sequence). Trimming took off 0 bases at V and 6 bases at J, with 12 bases between the two ends. This CDR3 region has 16 residues. CDR3 DNA: TGTGCCAGCAGCTTAGCGTCGACAGGCCTTAATTCACCCCTCCACTTT. Protein: CASSLASTGLNSPLHF.

This chain uses TRBV11-2 with TRBJ1-6; TRBD1 aligns across 11 bases. V shed 1 base, J shed 7 bases, and the junction held 3 bases outside the gene matches. CDR3 size: 16 residues. Germline loops: CDR1 SGHAT, CDR2 FQNNGV. The CDR3 loop reads CASSLVGTGGNSPLHF. The CDR3 DNA reads as TGTGCCAGCAGCTTAGTAGGGACAGGGGGGAATTCACCCCTCCACTTT.

This clone has just one count. J is TRBJ2-5 and V is TRBV27; D perhaps matches TRBD2 (6 bases). The germline gives CDR1 MNHEY, CDR2 SMNVEV (reference sequence). The CDR3 has 13 residues. V was clipped by 4 bases and J by 5 bases, with 11 bases between them. This chain's CDR3 is CASSSGLRETQYF. The CDR3 DNA reads as TGTGCCAGCAGTTCCGGACTAAGGGAGACCCAGTACTTC.

This clone was recorded many times. The V call is TRBV7-9, the J call TRBJ1-1; 10 bases align to TRBD1. With 5 bases clipped from V and 6 bases from J, the junction kept 9 bases outside the gene matches. Germline V gene lookup returns CDR1 SEHNR and CDR2 FQNEAQ (reference sequence). This CDR3 is built from 15 residues. The CDR3 here is CASSPQTGGLSEAFF. The DNA of the CDR3 is TGTGCCAGCAGCCCACAGACAGGGGGCCTGTCTGAAGCTTTCTTT.